This paragraph covers one T cell receptor (beta chain) sequence. The sample belongs to a study of blood T cell repertoires in COVID-19. Study details: The United States, Italy and Spain were the sources of the acute and convalescent COVID-19 samples.

The CDR3 extends over 15 amino acids. The ends lost 6 bases at V and 7 bases at J; junction bases unmatched: 11. Germline V gene data show CDR1 as MNHNY and CDR2 as SVGAGI (reference sequence). The method was immunoSEQ multiplex PCR; TCRdb's version includes in-frame clones alone and lacks a portion of them. The table includes about 160,000 clones, 90% detected once. J is TRBJ1-4 and V is TRBV6-6; 7 bases line up with TRBD1. Sequencing was done on a sample of peripheral blood. This clonotype was obtained from a man in his 60s with active or convalescent COVID-19. The DNA of the CDR3 is TGTGCCAGCAGCCGAACTGCCGGGACAGCTGAAAAACTGTTTTTT. Translation gives CASSRTAGTAEKLFF.